Below are 13 T cell receptor beta chains sequenced from a single sample in a study of chemoradiotherapy in HPV16-positive cancers. The protocol was immunoSEQ multiplex PCR, while the TCRdb copy is restricted to in-frame clones and leaves out a portion. This sample yields some 29,000 clones, of which over 90% are seen a single time; roughly 18% belongs to the top ten. The starting material was blood, obtained from a patient who underwent chemoradiotherapy. These receptors originate from a human donor with HPV-associated anogenital cancer.

This chain joins TRBV18 and TRBJ2-1, with D perhaps TRBD1 (6 bases). The CDR3 covers 14 residues. Trimming shortened V by 1 base and J by 10 bases, and 14 bases separated the two germline ends. Germline V gene sequence: CDR1 KGHSH, CDR2 LQKENI. CDR3 residues: CASSPLPSGEEQFF. DNA of the CDR3: TGTGCCAGCTCACCACTCCCCTCAGGGGAAGAGCAGTTCTTC. Full variable domain (missing parts from reference TRBV18 and TRBJ2-1): NAGVMQNPRHLVRRRGQEARLRCSPMKGHSHVYWYRQLPEEGLKFMVYLQKENIIDESGMPKERFSAEFPKEGPSILRIQQVVRGDSAAYFCASSPLPSGEEQFFGPGTRLTVL.

The J gene is TRBJ2-3, the V gene TRBV7-3, with TRBD2 matching over 8 bases. The CDR3 covers 16 residues. The trim removed 3 bases at V and 0 bases at J, leaving 5 bases unmatched. Germline lookup yields CDR1 SGHTA and CDR2 FQGTGA. The CDR3 nucleotides are TGTGCCAGCAGCTTCCTGGGCGGGGGGAGCACAGATACGCAGTATTTT. Protein sequence: CASSFLGGGSTDTQYF.

About this clone: One end of the junction does not line up with germline, which may come from a read error. The chain joins TRBV7-2 to TRBJ2-5, with D possibly called TRBD1 or TRBD2 (5 bases each). The length of the CDR3 is 13 residues. CDR1 and CDR2 (germline): SGHTA, FQGNSA. CDR3 protein: CASSSGPQGTQYF. Here the CDR3 DNA reads TGTGCCAGCAGCTCGGGACCACAAGGGACCCAGTACTTC. The full variable domain, in which reference TRBV7-2 and TRBJ2-5 provide the parts outside the CDR3, is GAGVSQSPSNKVTEKGKDVELRCDPISGHTALYWYRQSLGQGLEFLIYFQGNSAPDKSGLPSDRFSAERTGGSVSTLTIQRTQQEDSAVYLCASSSGPQGTQYFGPGTRLLVL.

The CDR3 region has the DNA TGTGCCAGCAGCCGCACCCCCGGGGCGAACACCGGGGAGCTGTTTTTT. It is translated as CASSRTPGANTGELFF. J is TRBJ2-2 and V is TRBV7-3, with a possible D match to TRBD2 (5 bases). The CDR3 covers 16 residues. The V end was cut by 5 bases, the J end by 0 bases, with 13 bases between. Germline V lookup: CDR1 SGHTA, CDR2 FQGTGA.

This clone showed up just once. This chain joins TRBV11-1 and TRBJ2-3, with 12 bases identical to TRBD2. Trimming cost V 1 base and J 3 bases; bases outside gene matches: 2. CDR3 length: 16 amino acids. The germline V gene has CDR1 SGHAT and CDR2 FQDESV (reference sequence). This chain's CDR3 is CASSLGLAGVTDTQYF. CDR3 in DNA: TGTGCCAGCAGCTTAGGACTAGCGGGAGTAACAGATACGCAGTATTTT.

The rearrangement links TRBV5-4 to TRBJ2-3, with 8 positions matching TRBD2. Per the germline V gene, CDR1 is SGHNT and CDR2 is YYREEE (reference sequence). Trimming took 4 bases from V and 2 from J; bases not matched to a gene: 12. The CDR3 spans 17 residues. The CDR3 coding sequence is TGTGCCAGCAGCAAAGACGGGGGGGTGTTTCTCACAGATACGCAGTATTTT. This encodes CASSKDGGVFLTDTQYF.

The chain joins TRBV5-5 to TRBJ1-1; 8 nucleotides agree with TRBD1. The ends lost 1 base at V and 5 bases at J; junction bases unmatched: 7. Germline loops: CDR1 SGHKS, CDR2 YYEKEE (reference sequence). This CDR3 is 15 amino acids long. The CDR3 protein is CASSLIQGVGTEAFF. The CDR3, as DNA: TGTGCCAGCAGCTTGATACAGGGGGTGGGGACTGAAGCTTTCTTT.

CDR3 protein: CASSLGGNTGELFF. CDR3 nucleotides: TGTGCCAGCAGCTTGGGCGGGAACACCGGGGAGCTGTTTTTT. The chain has TRBV5-4 and TRBJ2-2; D is uncertain. V was shortened by 0 bases and J by 1 base, with 4 bases between the two germline ends. The CDR3 extends over 14 amino acids. Germline V lookup: CDR1 SGHNT, CDR2 YYREEE (reference sequence). The complete variable domain, with remaining parts taken from reference TRBV5-4 and TRBJ2-2, reads ETGVTQSPTHLIKTRGQQVTLRCSSQSGHNTVSWYQQALGQGPQFIFQYYREEENGRGNFPPRFSGLQFPNYSSELNVNALELDDSALYLCASSLGGNTGELFFGEGSRLTVL.

The chain has TRBV5-4 and TRBJ2-5, with D unresolved. The CDR3 has 13 residues. The V gene's germline CDR1 is SGHNT and CDR2 YYREEE (reference sequence). V dropped 0 bases and J dropped 1 base, with 4 bases sitting between them. DNA of the CDR3: TGTGCCAGCAGCTTGGACAGCCAAGAGACCCAGTACTTC. The encoded protein is CASSLDSQETQYF.

This clone has a single count. The chain links TRBV15 to TRBJ2-2; 7 positions match TRBD1. This CDR3 contains 17 residues. In germline, CDR1 is LNHNV, CDR2 YYDKDF (reference sequence). With V trimmed by 3 bases and J by 1 base, 8 bases remained unmatched. The chain's CDR3 is CATSRAPGTENTGELFF. CDR3 sequence (DNA): TGTGCCACCAGCAGGGCCCCCGGGACAGAGAACACCGGGGAGCTGTTTTTT.

The chain links TRBV18 to TRBJ2-1; 12 bases line up with TRBD2. CDR3 length: 16 amino acids. The V gene end was trimmed by 4 bases and the J gene end by 7 bases; junction bases not matched to a gene: 8. CDR1 is KGHSH, CDR2 LQKENI, per germline. CDR3 amino acids: CASSLRTSGVWNEQFF. The CDR3 region has the DNA TGTGCCAGCTCACTAAGGACTAGCGGGGTATGGAATGAGCAGTTCTTC. The whole variable domain, filled in from reference TRBV18 and TRBJ2-1, reads NAGVMQNPRHLVRRRGQEARLRCSPMKGHSHVYWYRQLPEEGLKFMVYLQKENIIDESGMPKERFSAEFPKEGPSILRIQQVVRGDSAAYFCASSLRTSGVWNEQFFGPGTRLTVL.

V and J are TRBV5-8 and TRBJ1-2; the D is unclear. Germline CDR1 SGHTS, CDR2 YDEGEE. Between the trimmed V and J ends, which lost 7 bases and 2 bases, there was a span of 18 bases. CDR3 length: 15 residues. The CDR3, as DNA: TGTGCCAGCTTCCCTCCGACATCAAAGAACTATGGCTACACCTTC. Protein sequence: CASFPPTSKNYGYTF.

The J gene is TRBJ2-7, the V gene TRBV6-1, with D possibly called TRBD1 or TRBD2 (5 bases each). Germline assignment: CDR1 MNHNS and CDR2 SASEGT. CDR3 length equals 14 residues. V was pared by 8 bases and J by 1 base, with 15 bases between. As DNA, the CDR3 is TGTGCCAGCGGACAAAGAACGGGGTCCTACGAGCAGTACTTC. This sequence encodes CASGQRTGSYEQYF.